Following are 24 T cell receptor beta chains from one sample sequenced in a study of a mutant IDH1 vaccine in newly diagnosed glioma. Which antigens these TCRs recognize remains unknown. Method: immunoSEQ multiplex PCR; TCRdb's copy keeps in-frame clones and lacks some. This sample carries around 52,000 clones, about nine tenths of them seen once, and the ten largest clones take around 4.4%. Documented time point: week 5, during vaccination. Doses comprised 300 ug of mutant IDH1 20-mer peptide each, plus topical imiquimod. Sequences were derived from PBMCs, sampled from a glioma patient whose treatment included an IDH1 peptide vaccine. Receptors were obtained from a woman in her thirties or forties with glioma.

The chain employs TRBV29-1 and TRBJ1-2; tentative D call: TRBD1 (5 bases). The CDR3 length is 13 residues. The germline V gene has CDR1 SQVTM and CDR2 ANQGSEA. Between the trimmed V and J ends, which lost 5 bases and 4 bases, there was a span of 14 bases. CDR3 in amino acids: CSVIPGDSYGYTF. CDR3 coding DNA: TGCAGCGTTATCCCGGGGGATTCCTATGGCTACACCTTC.

The CDR3 is CASSPSLVNTEAFF. The CDR3 region has the DNA TGTGCCAGCTCACCCTCCCTGGTGAACACTGAAGCTTTCTTT. The chain combines TRBV18 with TRBJ1-1; D not resolved. CDR1 KGHSH and CDR2 LQKENI come from the germline V gene. CDR3 length equals 14 residues. The germline V and J ends were trimmed by 3 bases and 0 bases, with 8 bases remaining between them.

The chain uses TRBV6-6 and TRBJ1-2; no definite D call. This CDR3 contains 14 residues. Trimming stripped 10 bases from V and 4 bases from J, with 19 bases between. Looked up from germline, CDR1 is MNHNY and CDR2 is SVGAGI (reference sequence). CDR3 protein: CAIRRADDFYGYTF. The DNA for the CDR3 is TGTGCCATCCGACGGGCAGATGATTTCTATGGCTACACCTTC.

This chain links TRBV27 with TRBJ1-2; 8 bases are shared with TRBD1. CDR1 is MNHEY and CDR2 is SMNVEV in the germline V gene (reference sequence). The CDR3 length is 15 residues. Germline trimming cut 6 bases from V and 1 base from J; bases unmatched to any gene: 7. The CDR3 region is CASSGRGRSNYGYTF. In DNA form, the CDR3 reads TGTGCCAGCAGCGGCAGGGGGCGAAGTAACTATGGCTACACCTTC.

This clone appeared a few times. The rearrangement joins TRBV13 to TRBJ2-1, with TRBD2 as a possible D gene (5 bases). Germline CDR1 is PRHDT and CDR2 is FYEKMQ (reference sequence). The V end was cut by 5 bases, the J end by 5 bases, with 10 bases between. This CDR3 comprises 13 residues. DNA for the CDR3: TGTGCCAGCAGCCCAGGACTCAACAATGAGCAGTTCTTC. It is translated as CASSPGLNNEQFF.

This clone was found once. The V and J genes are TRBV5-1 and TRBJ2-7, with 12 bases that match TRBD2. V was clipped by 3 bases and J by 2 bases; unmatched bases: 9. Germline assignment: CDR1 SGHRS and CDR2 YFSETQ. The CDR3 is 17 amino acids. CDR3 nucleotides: TGCGCCAGCAGCTCGACCGGACTAGCGGGATTTACCTACGAGCAGTACTTC. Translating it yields CASSSTGLAGFTYEQYF.

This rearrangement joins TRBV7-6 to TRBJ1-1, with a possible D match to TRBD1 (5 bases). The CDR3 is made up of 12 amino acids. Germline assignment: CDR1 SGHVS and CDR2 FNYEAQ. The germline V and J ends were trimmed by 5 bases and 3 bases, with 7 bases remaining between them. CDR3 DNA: TGTGCCAGCAGCCCAGGGCACACTGAAGCTTTCTTT. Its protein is CASSPGHTEAFF.

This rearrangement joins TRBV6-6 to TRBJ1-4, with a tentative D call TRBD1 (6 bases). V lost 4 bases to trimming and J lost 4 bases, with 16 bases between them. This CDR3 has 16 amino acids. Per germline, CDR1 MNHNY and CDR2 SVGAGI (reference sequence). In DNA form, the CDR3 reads TGTGCCAGCAGTTCCCATTCAGGGGCGATTAATGAAAAACTGTTTTTT. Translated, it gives CASSSHSGAINEKLFF.

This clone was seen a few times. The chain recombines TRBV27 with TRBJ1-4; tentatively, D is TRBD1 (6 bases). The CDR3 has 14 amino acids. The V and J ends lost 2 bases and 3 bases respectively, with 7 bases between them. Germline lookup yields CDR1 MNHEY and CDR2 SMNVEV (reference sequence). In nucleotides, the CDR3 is TGTGCCAGCAGTTTACCAGGGGCTAATGAAAAACTGTTTTTT. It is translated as CASSLPGANEKLFF.

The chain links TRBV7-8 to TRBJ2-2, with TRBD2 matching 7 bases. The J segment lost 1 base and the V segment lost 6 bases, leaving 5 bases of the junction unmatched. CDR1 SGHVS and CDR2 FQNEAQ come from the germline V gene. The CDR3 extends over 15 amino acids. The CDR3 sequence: CASREERGNTGELFF. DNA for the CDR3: TGTGCCAGCAGGGAGGAGCGGGGGAACACCGGGGAGCTGTTTTTT.

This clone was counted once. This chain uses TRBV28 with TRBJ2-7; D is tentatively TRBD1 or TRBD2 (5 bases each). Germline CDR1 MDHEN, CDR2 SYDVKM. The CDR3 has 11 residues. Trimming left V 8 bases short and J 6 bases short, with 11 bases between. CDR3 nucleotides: TGTGCCAGCCGGGACCTCGTCGAGCAGTACTTC. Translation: CASRDLVEQYF.

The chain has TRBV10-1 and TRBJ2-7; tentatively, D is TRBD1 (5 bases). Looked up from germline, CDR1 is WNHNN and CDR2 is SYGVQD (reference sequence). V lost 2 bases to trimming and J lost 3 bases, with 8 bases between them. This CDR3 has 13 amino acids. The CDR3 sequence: CASSEGQGYEQYF. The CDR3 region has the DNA TGCGCCAGCAGTGAGGGGCAGGGCTACGAGCAGTACTTC.

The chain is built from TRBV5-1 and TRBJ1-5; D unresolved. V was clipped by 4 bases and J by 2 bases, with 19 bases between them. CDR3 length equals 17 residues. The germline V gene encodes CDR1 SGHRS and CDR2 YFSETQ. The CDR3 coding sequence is TGCGCCAGCAGCCTCACTTATCCTGTCGCGGGCAATCAGCCCCAGCATTTT. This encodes CASSLTYPVAGNQPQHF.

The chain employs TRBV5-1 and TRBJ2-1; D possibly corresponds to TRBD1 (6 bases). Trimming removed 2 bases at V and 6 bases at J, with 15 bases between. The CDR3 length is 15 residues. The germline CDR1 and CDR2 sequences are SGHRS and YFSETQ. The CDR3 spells CASSFFVTGRNEQFF. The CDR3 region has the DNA TGCGCCAGCAGCTTTTTCGTAACAGGGCGCAATGAGCAGTTCTTC.

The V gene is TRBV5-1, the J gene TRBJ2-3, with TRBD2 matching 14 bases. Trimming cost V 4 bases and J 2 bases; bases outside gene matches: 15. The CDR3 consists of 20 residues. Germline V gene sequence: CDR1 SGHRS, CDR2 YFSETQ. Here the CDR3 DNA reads TGCGCCAGCAGCACCCCTTCGACTAGCGGGGGGGCCGGTTCCACAGATACGCAGTATTTT. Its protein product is CASSTPSTSGGAGSTDTQYF.

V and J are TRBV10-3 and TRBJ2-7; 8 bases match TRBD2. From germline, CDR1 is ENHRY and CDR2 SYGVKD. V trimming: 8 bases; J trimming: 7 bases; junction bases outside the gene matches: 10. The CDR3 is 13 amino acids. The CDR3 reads CAIDREGEGEQYF. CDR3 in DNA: TGTGCCATCGACCGGGAGGGAGAGGGAGAGCAGTACTTC.

The CDR3 is CASSKGQGGGEQFF. The DNA of the CDR3 is TGTGCCAGTAGTAAGGGACAGGGCGGGGGTGAGCAGTTCTTC. The V and J genes are TRBV19 and TRBJ2-1; 9 positions match TRBD1. The CDR3 extends over 14 amino acids. The J segment lost 9 bases and the V segment lost 4 bases, leaving 7 bases of the junction unmatched. CDR1 is LNHDA and CDR2 is SQIVND in the germline V gene (reference sequence).

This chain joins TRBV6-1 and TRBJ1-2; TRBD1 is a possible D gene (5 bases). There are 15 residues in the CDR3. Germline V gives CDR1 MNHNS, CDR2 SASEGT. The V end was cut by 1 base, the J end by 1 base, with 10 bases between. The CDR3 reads CASSEVETDNYGYTF. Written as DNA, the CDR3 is TGTGCCAGCAGTGAAGTCGAGACAGATAACTATGGCTACACCTTC.

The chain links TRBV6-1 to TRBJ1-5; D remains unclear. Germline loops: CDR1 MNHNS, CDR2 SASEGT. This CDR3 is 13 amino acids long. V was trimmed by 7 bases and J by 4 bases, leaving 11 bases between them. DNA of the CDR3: TGTGCCAGCATCAGTTGGGAGAATCAGCCCCAGCATTTT. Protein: CASISWENQPQHF.

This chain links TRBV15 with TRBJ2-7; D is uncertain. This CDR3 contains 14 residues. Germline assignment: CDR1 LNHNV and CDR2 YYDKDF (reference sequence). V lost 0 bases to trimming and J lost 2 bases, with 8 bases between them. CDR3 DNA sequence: TGTGCCACCAGCAGAGATTTTGGCACCTACGAGCAGTACTTC. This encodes CATSRDFGTYEQYF.

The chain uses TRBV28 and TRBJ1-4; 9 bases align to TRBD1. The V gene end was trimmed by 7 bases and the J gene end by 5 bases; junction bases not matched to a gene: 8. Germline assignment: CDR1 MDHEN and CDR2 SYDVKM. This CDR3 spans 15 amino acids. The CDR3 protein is CASKLQGAANEKLFF. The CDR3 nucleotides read TGTGCCAGCAAGCTACAGGGGGCGGCAAATGAAAAACTGTTTTTT.

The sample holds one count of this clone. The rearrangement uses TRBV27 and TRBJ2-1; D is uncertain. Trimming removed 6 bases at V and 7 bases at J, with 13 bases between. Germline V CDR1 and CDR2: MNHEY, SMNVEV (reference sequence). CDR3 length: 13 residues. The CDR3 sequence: CASSLGRPNEQFF. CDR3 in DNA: TGTGCCAGCAGCCTTGGACGGCCAAATGAGCAGTTCTTC.

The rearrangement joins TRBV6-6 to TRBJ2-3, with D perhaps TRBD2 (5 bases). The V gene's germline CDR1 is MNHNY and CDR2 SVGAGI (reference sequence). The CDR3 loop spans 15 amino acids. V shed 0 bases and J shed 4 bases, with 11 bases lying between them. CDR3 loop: CASSYSGSSADTQYF. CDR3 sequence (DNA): TGTGCCAGCAGTTACTCTGGGAGTTCGGCAGATACGCAGTATTTT.

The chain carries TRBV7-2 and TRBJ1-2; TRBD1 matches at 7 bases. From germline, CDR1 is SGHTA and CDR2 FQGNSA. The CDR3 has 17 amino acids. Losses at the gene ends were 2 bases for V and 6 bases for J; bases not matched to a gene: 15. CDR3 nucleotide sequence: TGTGCCAGCAGCTTAACCCGACAGGGAGGACCCTGGGATGGCTACACCTTC. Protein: CASSLTRQGGPWDGYTF.